The 9 T cell receptor beta chains given below trace back to one sample, sequenced in a study of PD-1 blockade in mismatch repair-deficient tumors. The protocol was immunoSEQ multiplex PCR, while the TCRdb copy is restricted to in-frame clones and leaves out a portion. The sample lists some 70,000 clones; approximately 82% were seen once. Here the sequenced sample was peripheral blood, taken 2 weeks after starting pembrolizumab. The receptor set was obtained from an adult with mismatch repair-deficient cancer.

The V call is TRBV7-2, the J call TRBJ2-5; TRBD1 agrees at 7 bases. Losses at the gene ends were 4 bases for V and 3 bases for J; bases not matched to a gene: 8. CDR3 length: 15 amino acids. The germline V gene encodes CDR1 SGHTA and CDR2 FQGNSA. CDR3 DNA sequence: TGTGCCAGCAGCTGGACAGGTCTCCGGGAAGAGACCCAGTACTTC. Amino acid sequence: CASSWTGLREETQYF.

This clone was picked up one time. The rearrangement uses TRBV5-1 and TRBJ2-7; 12 bases are shared with TRBD1. This CDR3 has 15 amino acids. The germline gives CDR1 SGHRS, CDR2 YFSETQ. The trim removed 1 base at V and 4 bases at J, leaving 3 bases unmatched. The CDR3 is CASSLMGQGAYEQYF. As DNA, the CDR3 is TGCGCCAGCAGCTTGATGGGACAGGGGGCGTACGAGCAGTACTTC.

The chain has TRBV5-5 and TRBJ2-7; D may be TRBD2 (6 bases). From germline, CDR1 is SGHKS and CDR2 YYEKEE (reference sequence). This CDR3 comprises 14 residues. The V gene lost 2 bases and the J gene lost 7 bases, with 16 bases spanning the gap. CDR3 in DNA: TGTGCCAGCAGCTTCGGGGGAGGAAGGCGTGAGCAGTACTTC. This encodes CASSFGGGRREQYF.

The chain links TRBV4-3 to TRBJ1-2, with unresolved D. This CDR3 has 15 residues. V lost 4 bases to trimming and J lost 0 bases, with 12 bases between them. In germline, CDR1 is LGHNA, CDR2 YSLEER. CDR3 residues: CASSLIIGSNYGYTF. The CDR3 DNA reads TGCGCCAGCAGCCTTATAATAGGATCTAACTATGGCTACACCTTC.

In nucleotides, the CDR3 is TGTGCCACCAGCTTCCGACAGGGCGACACTGAAGCTTTCTTT. It yields the protein CATSFRQGDTEAFF. V usage is TRBV15 and J usage is TRBJ1-1, with 7 nucleotides matching TRBD1. Germline values: CDR1 LNHNV, CDR2 YYDKDF (reference sequence). This CDR3 has 14 amino acids. With 5 bases clipped from V and 3 bases from J, the junction kept 6 bases outside the gene matches.

The CDR3 here is CASSLGTGRFQETQYF. The CDR3 DNA reads TGTGCCAGCAGCCTGGGGACTGGAAGGTTCCAAGAGACCCAGTACTTC. The rearrangement links TRBV7-2 to TRBJ2-5; D is perhaps TRBD2 (6 bases). V dropped 5 bases and J dropped 1 base, with 17 bases sitting between them. CDR3 length: 16 residues. The germline CDR1 and CDR2 sequences are SGHTA and FQGNSA. Full variable domain (rest looked up from reference TRBV7-2 and TRBJ2-5): GAGVSQSPSNKVTEKGKDVELRCDPISGHTALYWYRQSLGQGLEFLIYFQGNSAPDKSGLPSDRFSAERTGGSVSTLTIQRTQQEDSAVYLCASSLGTGRFQETQYFGPGTRLLVL.

The V call is TRBV27, the J call TRBJ1-1, with 7 bases identical to TRBD1. V was clipped by 4 bases and J by 13 bases; unmatched bases: 12. CDR3 length: 13 residues. Germline CDR1 reads MNHEY; CDR2 reads SMNVEV (reference sequence). The CDR3 spells CASSSMDRPKVFF. The CDR3 DNA follows: TGTGCCAGCAGTTCCATGGACAGGCCTAAGGTTTTCTTT.

V and J are TRBV25-1 and TRBJ2-5; D ambiguous. With the DNA end fitting TRBJ2-7 better, the J assignment may be wrong. CDR1 and CDR2 (germline): MGHDK, SYGVNS. This CDR3 comprises 13 residues. The CDR3 region has the DNA TGTGCCAGCAGTGAATTCGCTTACGCCGAGCAGTACTTC. As protein: CASSEFAYAEQYF.

The chain recombines TRBV7-2 with TRBJ1-1, with D unclear. Per the germline V gene, CDR1 is SGHTA and CDR2 is FQGNSA. CDR3 size: 14 residues. V lost 1 base and J 2 bases, leaving 8 bases between the germline ends. The CDR3 DNA reads TGTGCCAGCAGCTTAGGAGGCGATAACACTGAAGCTTTCTTT. Translated, it gives CASSLGGDNTEAFF. Complete variable domain (other parts from reference TRBV7-2 and TRBJ1-1): GAGVSQSPSNKVTEKGKDVELRCDPISGHTALYWYRQSLGQGLEFLIYFQGNSAPDKSGLPSDRFSAERTGGSVSTLTIQRTQQEDSAVYLCASSLGGDNTEAFFGQGTRLTVV.